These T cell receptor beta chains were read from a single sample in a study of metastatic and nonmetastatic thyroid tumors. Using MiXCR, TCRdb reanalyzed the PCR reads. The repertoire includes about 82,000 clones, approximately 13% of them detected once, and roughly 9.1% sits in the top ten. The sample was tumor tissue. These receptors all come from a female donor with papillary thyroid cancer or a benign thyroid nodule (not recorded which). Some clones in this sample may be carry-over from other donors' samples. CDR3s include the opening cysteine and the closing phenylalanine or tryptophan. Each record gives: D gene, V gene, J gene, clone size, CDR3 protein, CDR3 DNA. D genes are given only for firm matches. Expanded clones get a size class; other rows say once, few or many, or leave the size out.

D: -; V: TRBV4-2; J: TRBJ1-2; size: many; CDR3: CASSPAGVLVGILNYGYTF; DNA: TGTGCCAGCAGCCCCGCCGGGGTTCTCGTAGGCATACTTAACTATGGCTACACCTTC
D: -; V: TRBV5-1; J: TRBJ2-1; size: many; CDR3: CASSPGLSSYNEQFF; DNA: TGCGCCAGCAGCCCGGGACTGTCCTCCTACAATGAGCAGTTCTTC
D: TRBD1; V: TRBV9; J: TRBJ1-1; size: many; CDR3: CASSQNTGEAAFF; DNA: TGTGCCAGCAGCCAAAATACAGGGGAAGCAGCTTTCTTT
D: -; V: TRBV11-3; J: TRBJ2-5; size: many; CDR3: CASSLPTETQYF; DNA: TGTGCCAGCAGCTTACCTACGGAGACCCAGTACTTC
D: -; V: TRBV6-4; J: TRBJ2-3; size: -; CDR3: CASSEVGSDTQYF; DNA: TGTGCCAGCAGTGAAGTGGGTTCAGATACGCAGTATTTT
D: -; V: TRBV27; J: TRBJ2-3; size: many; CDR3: CASSLGRARDTQYF; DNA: TGTGCCAGCAGTTTAGGGCGGGCGAGGGATACGCAGTATTTT
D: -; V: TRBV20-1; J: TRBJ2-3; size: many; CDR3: CSAAPGADTQYF; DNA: TGCAGTGCCGCCCCCGGGGCAGATACGCAGTATTTT
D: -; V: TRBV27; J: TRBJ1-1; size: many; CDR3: CASSLGSGAMNTEAFF; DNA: TGTGCCAGCAGTTTAGGAAGCGGGGCGATGAACACTGAAGCTTTCTTT
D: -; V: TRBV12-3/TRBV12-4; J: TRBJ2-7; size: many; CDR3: CASSLAQYEQYF; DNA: TGTGCCAGCAGTTTAGCACAGTACGAGCAGTACTTC
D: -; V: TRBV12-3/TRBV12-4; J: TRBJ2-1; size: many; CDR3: CASGYEQFF; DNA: TGTGCCAGCGGTTATGAGCAGTTCTTC
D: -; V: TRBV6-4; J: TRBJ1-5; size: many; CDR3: CASRFRPRGNQPQHF; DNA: TGTGCCAGCAGATTCAGGCCGCGAGGCAATCAGCCCCAGCATTTT
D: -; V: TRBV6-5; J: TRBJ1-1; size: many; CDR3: CASSYSVLGTMGTEAFF; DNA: TGTGCCAGCAGTTACAGTGTCTTGGGGACCATGGGCACTGAAGCTTTCTTT
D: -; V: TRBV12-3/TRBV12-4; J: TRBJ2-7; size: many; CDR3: CASSFGGPPNYEQYF; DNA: TGTGCCAGCAGTTTCGGGGGGCCTCCTAACTACGAGCAGTACTTC
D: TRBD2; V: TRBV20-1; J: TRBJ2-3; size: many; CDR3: CSARDGGREGRADTQYF; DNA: TGCAGTGCTAGAGATGGCGGGCGGGAGGGCCGGGCAGATACGCAGTATTTT
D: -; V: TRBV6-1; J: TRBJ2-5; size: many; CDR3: CASTRPERGMETQYF; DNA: TGTGCCAGCACCCGACCGGAAAGGGGTATGGAGACCCAGTACTTC
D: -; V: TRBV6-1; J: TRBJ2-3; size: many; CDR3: CASSFSGRFADTQYF; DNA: TGTGCCAGCAGCTTTAGCGGTCGGTTTGCGGATACGCAGTATTTT
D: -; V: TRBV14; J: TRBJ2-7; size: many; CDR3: CASSETGTLSYEQYF; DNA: TGTGCCAGCAGCGAAACCGGGACACTCTCCTACGAGCAGTACTTC
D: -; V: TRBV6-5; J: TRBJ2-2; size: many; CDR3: CASSYPGASGRRELFF; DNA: TGTGCCAGCAGTTACCCCGGAGCGTCGGGGAGAAGGGAGCTGTTTTTT
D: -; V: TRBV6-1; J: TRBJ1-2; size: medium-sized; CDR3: CASSEKQGRVSNYGYTF; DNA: TGTGCCAGCAGTGAAAAGCAGGGACGGGTCTCTAACTATGGCTACACCTTC
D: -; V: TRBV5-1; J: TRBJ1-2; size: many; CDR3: CASSLMRVDGYTF; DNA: TGCGCCAGCAGCTTGATGAGGGTTGATGGCTACACCTTC
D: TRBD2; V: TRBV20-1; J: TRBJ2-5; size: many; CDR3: CSATFLRSGRPLQETQYF; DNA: TGCAGCGCTACCTTCCTACGTAGCGGGAGGCCTCTCCAAGAGACCCAGTACTTC
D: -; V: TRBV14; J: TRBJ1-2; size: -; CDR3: CASSQVAGSGVNYGYTF; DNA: TGTGCCAGCAGCCAAGTGGCCGGGAGCGGGGTAAACTATGGCTACACCTTC
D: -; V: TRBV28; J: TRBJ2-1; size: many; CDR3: CASTYRYEQFF; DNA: TGTGCCAGCACCTACAGGTACGAGCAGTTCTTC
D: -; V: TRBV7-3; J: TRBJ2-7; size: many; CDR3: CASSLRGKPRRPPYEQYF; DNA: TGTGCCAGCAGCTTAAGGGGTAAACCAAGGCGCCCCCCCTACGAGCAGTACTTC
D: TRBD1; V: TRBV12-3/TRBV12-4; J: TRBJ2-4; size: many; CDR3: CASSDRDRDDIQYF; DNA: TGTGCCAGCAGTGACCGGGACAGGGATGACATTCAGTACTTC
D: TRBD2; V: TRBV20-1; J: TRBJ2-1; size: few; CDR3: CSARVPLAGGCYNEQFF; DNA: TGCAGTGCTAGAGTCCCACTAGCGGGAGGCTGTTACAATGAGCAGTTCTTC
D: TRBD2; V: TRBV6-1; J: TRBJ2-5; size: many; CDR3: CASSDIAGGPLKGTRTQYF; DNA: TGTGCCAGCAGTGATATAGCGGGAGGGCCGTTAAAGGGGACTCGGACCCAGTACTTC
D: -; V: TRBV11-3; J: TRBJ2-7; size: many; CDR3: CASSPLGSSYEQYF; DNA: TGTGCCAGCAGCCCGCTCGGGTCAAGCTACGAGCAGTACTTC
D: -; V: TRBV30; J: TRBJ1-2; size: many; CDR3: CAWSTQGGLGYTF; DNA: TGTGCCTGGAGCACACAGGGAGGTCTTGGCTACACCTTC
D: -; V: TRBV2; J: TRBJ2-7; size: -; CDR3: CASAVALGGSYEQYF; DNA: TGTGCCAGCGCCGTAGCGTTAGGGGGGTCCTACGAGCAGTACTTC
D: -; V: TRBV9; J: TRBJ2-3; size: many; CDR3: CASSVGQGTDTQYF; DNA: TGTGCCAGCAGCGTAGGACAGGGCACAGATACGCAGTATTTT
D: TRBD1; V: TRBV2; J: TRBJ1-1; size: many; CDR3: CASSPPGQRYEAFF; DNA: TGTGCCAGCAGTCCTCCGGGACAGAGATATGAAGCTTTCTTT
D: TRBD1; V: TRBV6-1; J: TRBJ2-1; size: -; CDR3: CAGSDPGQVSYNEQFF; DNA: TGTGCCGGCAGTGATCCGGGACAGGTCTCCTACAATGAGCAGTTCTTC
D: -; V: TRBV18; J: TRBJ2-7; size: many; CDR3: CASSPSRRRGSYEQYF; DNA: TGTGCCAGCTCACCGAGCCGGCGGAGGGGGTCCTACGAGCAGTACTTC
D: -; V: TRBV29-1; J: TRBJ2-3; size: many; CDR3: CSVETGEGASTDTQYF; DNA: TGCAGCGTTGAGACGGGAGAGGGAGCTAGCACAGATACGCAGTATTTT
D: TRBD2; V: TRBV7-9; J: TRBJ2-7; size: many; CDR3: CASRPRGLDEQYF; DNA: TGTGCCAGCAGACCTCGAGGACTAGACGAGCAGTACTTC
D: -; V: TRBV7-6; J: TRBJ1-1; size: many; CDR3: CASSNRENTEAFF; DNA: TGTGCCAGCAGCAACCGGGAGAACACTGAAGCTTTCTTT
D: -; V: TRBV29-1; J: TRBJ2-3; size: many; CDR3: CSVERASTDTQYF; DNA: TGCAGCGTTGAACGAGCTAGCACAGATACGCAGTATTTT
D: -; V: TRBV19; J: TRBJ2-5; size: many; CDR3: CASTEQGGGKETQYF; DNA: TGTGCCAGTACCGAACAGGGTGGCGGGAAAGAGACCCAGTACTTC
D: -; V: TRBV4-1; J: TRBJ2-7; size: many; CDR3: CASSRADSNEQYF; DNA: TGCGCCAGCAGCCGGGCCGATAGTAACGAGCAGTACTTC
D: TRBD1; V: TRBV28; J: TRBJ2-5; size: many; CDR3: CASSLWTGEETQYF; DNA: TGTGCCAGCAGTTTATGGACAGGGGAAGAGACCCAGTACTTC
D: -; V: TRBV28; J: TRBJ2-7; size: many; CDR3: CASSFPGQNRAQYF; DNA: TGTGCCAGCAGTTTTCCGGGCCAGAACAGGGCGCAGTACTTC